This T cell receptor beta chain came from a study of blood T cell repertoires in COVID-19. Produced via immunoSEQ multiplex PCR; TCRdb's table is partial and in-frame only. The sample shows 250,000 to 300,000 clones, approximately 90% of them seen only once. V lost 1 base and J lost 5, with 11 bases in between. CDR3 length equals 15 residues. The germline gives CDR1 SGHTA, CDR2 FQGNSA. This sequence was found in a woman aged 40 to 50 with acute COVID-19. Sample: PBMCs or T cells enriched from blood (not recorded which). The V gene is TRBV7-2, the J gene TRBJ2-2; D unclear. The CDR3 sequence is CASSLELAGTGELFF. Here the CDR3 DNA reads TGTGCCAGCAGCTTAGAATTAGCTGGGACCGGGGAGCTGTTTTTT.